This T cell receptor (beta chain) was sequenced in a study of CD8+ T cells in alopecia areata. Study-wide results and limits: Tofacitinib significantly reduced both scalp clonality and expanded CD8+ clones among the top 100.

Treatment of the sample: oral pan-JAK inhibitor, 5-10 mg twice daily. The CDR3 covers 12 residues. Trimming took 5 bases from V and 5 from J, leaving 12 bases between them. Germline values: CDR1 SQVTM, CDR2 ANQGSEA. Extraction and reverse transcription of RNA yielded cDNA as the sequencing template. Profiling relied on immunoSEQ multiplex PCR, and the TCRdb table lists in-frame clones only, not all of them. The table has about 120,000 clones, about 61% seen once. In its sample, this clone was seen once. Antigen: not known. This TCR was sampled from a human donor with alopecia areata. The sequences come from CD8+ T cells sorted from blood, collected at week 4, from a patient treated with tofacitinib. J is TRBJ1-1 and V is TRBV29-1; TRBD1 might be the D (6 bases). The CDR3 DNA sequence: TGCAGCGTTTTTACTCAGGGGACTGAAGCTTTCTTT. It specifies CSVFTQGTEAFF.